This TCR beta chain originates from a study of Graves' ophthalmopathy and Graves' hyperthyroidism. CDR3 regions of TCR beta were amplified from RNA transcripts. HTBI-primed RT-PCR formed the first round, and a multiplex PCR formed the second. In TCRdb, the multiplex PCR reads were re-called with MiXCR into one record per CDR3 protein. In the table there are a few hundred thousand distinct CDR3 sequences, under 45% of which are singletons. This sequence was found in an adult man with Graves' hyperthyroidism. The sequencing sample was made of peripheral blood or thyroid tissue (not recorded which).

CDR3 sequence: CSVQTGVNYGYTF. DNA for the CDR3: TGCAGCGTCCAGACAGGGGTAAACTATGGCTACACCTTC. The chain combines TRBV29-1 with TRBJ1-2; 8 nucleotides align to TRBD1. With 6 bases clipped from V and 2 bases from J, the junction kept 5 bases outside the gene matches. The length of the CDR3 is 13 residues. CDR1 and CDR2 from the germline V gene are SQVTM and ANQGSEA.